Shown below are 14 T cell receptor beta chains from a single sample sequenced in a study of cytomegalovirus exposure and HLA in healthy donors. Researchers ran the PCR with 60 Vbeta and 13 Jbeta primers. Repertoires were generated with immunoSEQ multiplex PCR, while TCRdb's copy carries only in-frame clones and drops some. There are 100,000 or so clones in the sample; 65% to 80% occur only once, and less than 11% lies in the top ten. The sequenced sample was PBMCs. These TCRs come from a man over 45 in good health and CMV-seronegative.

Of note for this clone: Mismatch with germline at one junction end may stem from a read error. The genes are TRBV7-7 and TRBJ2-5, with D perhaps matching TRBD2 (7 bases). The CDR3 has 15 amino acids. Germline V lookup: CDR1 SSHAT, CDR2 FNYEAQ (reference sequence). The CDR3 spells CASSLGGTIQETQYF. The CDR3 DNA reads as TGTGCTAGCAGCTTAGGGGGGACTATACAAGAGACCCAGTACTTC. The full variable domain, completed using reference TRBV7-7 and TRBJ2-5, is GAGVSQSPRYKVTKRGQDVTLRCDPISSHATLYWYQQALGQGPEFLTYFNYEAQPDKSGLPSDRFSAERPEGSISTLTIQRTEQRDSAMYRCASSLGGTIQETQYFGPGTRLLVL.

This clone was found a few times. The chain couples TRBV4-2 to TRBJ2-1; 7 bases fit TRBD2. Germline CDR1 is LGHNA and CDR2 is YNFKEQ. This CDR3 has 15 amino acids. After removal of 6 bases from V and 8 bases from J, the junction contained 13 bases not matched to a gene. The CDR3 protein is CASRRRAGLEYEQFF. In DNA form, the CDR3 reads TGTGCCAGCAGGCGGCGAGCGGGACTGGAATATGAGCAGTTCTTC.

This clone was seen only a few times. J is TRBJ2-7 and V is TRBV7-2; the match to TRBD1 covers 8 bases. Germline V CDR1 and CDR2: SGHTA, FQGNSA. The CDR3 spans 17 residues. V lost 5 bases to trimming and J lost 5 bases; unmatched junction nucleotides: 17. The CDR3 DNA is TGTGCCAGCAGCCCGCCCTCAGGGGGCGCTGGTCTGGACGAGCAGTACTTC. Protein product: CASSPPSGGAGLDEQYF.

This chain joins TRBV7-9 and TRBJ1-2; 9 nucleotides align to TRBD1. The CDR3 spans 12 residues. The V gene's germline CDR1 is SEHNR and CDR2 FQNEAQ (reference sequence). V was pared by 5 bases and J by 8 bases, with 3 bases of the junction left unmatched. The CDR3 sequence is CASSGTGRGYTF. As DNA, the CDR3 is TGTGCCAGCAGCGGGACAGGGCGAGGCTACACCTTC. Filled out from reference TRBV7-9 and TRBJ1-2, the complete variable domain reads DTGVSQNPRHKITKRGQNVTFRCDPISEHNRLYWYRQTLGQGPEFLTYFQNEAQLEKSRLLSDRFSAERPKGSFSTLEIQRTEQGDSAMYLCASSGTGRGYTFGSGTRLTVV.

This clone was detected a few times. The chain has TRBV9 and TRBJ2-3; D perhaps matches TRBD1 (6 bases). CDR3 length: 16 residues. The germline CDR1 and CDR2 sequences are SGDLS and YYNGEE. Trimming took off 0 bases at V and 6 bases at J, with 17 bases between the two ends. CDR3 DNA sequence: TGTGCCAGCAGCGTAGGTGGCCGTGCGAGGGGGGATACGCAGTATTTT. As protein: CASSVGGRARGDTQYF. Supplemented by reference TRBV9 and TRBJ2-3, the full variable domain reads DSGVTQTPKHLITATGQRVTLRCSPRSGDLSVYWYQQSLDQGLQFLIQYYNGEERAKGNILERFSAQQFPDLHSELNLSSLELGDSALYFCASSVGGRARGDTQYFGPGTRLTVL.

As concerns this clone: One junction end does not reproduce the germline sequence, and a read error may be involved. The chain combines TRBV5-1 with TRBJ2-4, with TRBD1 as a possible D gene (6 bases). This CDR3 is built from 13 residues. Germline assignment: CDR1 SGHRS and CDR2 YFSETQ. The DNA for the CDR3 is TGCGCCAGCGGCTTGGAAACAGGGAGCATTCAGTACTTC. Encoded protein: CASGLETGSIQYF.

This chain links TRBV5-1 with TRBJ2-7; D might be TRBD1 (5 bases). In germline, CDR1 is SGHRS, CDR2 YFSETQ. CDR3 length: 14 residues. Trimming removed 0 bases at V and 2 bases at J, with 9 bases between. The CDR3 coding sequence is TGCGCCAGCAGCTTGGAGGACATCACCTACGAGCAGTACTTC. This translates into CASSLEDITYEQYF.

The chain joins TRBV5-6 to TRBJ2-2; no firm D call. V lost 0 bases, J lost 3 bases, and 3 bases lay in between. The germline CDR1 and CDR2 sequences are SGHDT and YYEEEE. The CDR3 extends over 13 amino acids. CDR3 coding DNA: TGTGCCAGCAGCTTGGCTGACACCGGGGAGCTGTTTTTT. As protein: CASSLADTGELFF.

Of note for this clone: Compared with germline, one end of the junction differs, possibly owing to a read error. The V and J genes are TRBV19 and TRBJ1-1; TRBD1 aligns across 7 bases. The length of the CDR3 is 12 residues. The V gene's germline CDR1 is LNHDA and CDR2 SQIVND (reference sequence). The CDR3 spells CATSTGDTEAFF. The CDR3 DNA is TGTGCCACTAGTACAGGGGACACTGAAGCTTTCTTT.

The rearrangement links TRBV4-3 to TRBJ1-1, with D perhaps matching TRBD1 (5 bases). The germline gives CDR1 LGHNA, CDR2 YSLEER. V was cut by 2 bases and J by 2 bases, with 9 bases left in between. The CDR3 is 14 amino acids. The CDR3 sequence is CASSQQGLNTEAFF. CDR3 DNA sequence: TGCGCCAGCAGCCAACAGGGACTTAACACTGAAGCTTTCTTT.

The chain carries TRBV27 and TRBJ1-6; 8 nucleotides match TRBD1. Germline values: CDR1 MNHEY, CDR2 SMNVEV (reference sequence). The CDR3 sequence is 14 residues long. The V gene end was trimmed by 7 bases and the J gene end by 10 bases; junction bases not matched to a gene: 9. The CDR3 spells CASTPGQGGSPLHF. CDR3 nucleotide sequence: TGTGCCAGCACCCCCGGACAGGGAGGATCACCCCTCCACTTT.

V and J are TRBV28 and TRBJ1-2, with 8 bases identical to TRBD1. CDR3 length: 15 amino acids. The ends lost 5 bases at V and 4 bases at J; junction bases unmatched: 9. Per germline, CDR1 MDHEN and CDR2 SYDVKM. CDR3 DNA: TGTGCCAGCAGTCAAGGGACAGGTCGTATCTATGGCTACACCTTC. Its protein product is CASSQGTGRIYGYTF.

The CDR3 bases are TGTGCCAGCAGCTTCGGTAGGGAGGGCGAGCAGTACTTC. Translation gives CASSFGREGEQYF. The genes are TRBV7-9 and TRBJ2-7, with 7 bases that match TRBD2. Germline V gene data show CDR1 as SEHNR and CDR2 as FQNEAQ (reference sequence). J lost 6 bases, V lost 3 bases, and 5 bases had no gene match. The CDR3 has 13 amino acids.

The rearrangement joins TRBV6-5 to TRBJ2-1; a possible D gene is TRBD1 (5 bases). The germline V and J ends were trimmed by 5 bases and 7 bases, with 18 bases remaining between them. The CDR3 has 15 amino acids. Germline assignment: CDR1 MNHEY and CDR2 SVGAGI. The CDR3 DNA follows: TGTGCCAGCAGTACGCCATCGGCAGGGCGGAATGAGCAGTTCTTC. It specifies CASSTPSAGRNEQFF.